Presented here are 7 T cell receptor beta chains from one specimen sequenced in a study of siplizumab effects on memory and regulatory T cells (dated 2019 in TCRdb). Library preparation was by the immunoSEQ multiplex PCR assay. TCRdb took this table from immuneACCESS and kept in-frame rearrangements with V and J called. Such tables lack part of the clones; where checked against another copy, unresolved V genes explain under half of the gap, and the rest is unexplained. The sample table records approximately 100,000 clones; about 93% of these occur just once. The top ten constitute around 0.6% of the sample. Material: Tregs sorted from blood. The receptors were gathered from a human donor in good health.

The rearrangement joins TRBV2 to TRBJ2-2, with D perhaps matching TRBD2 (7 bases). Trimming stripped 6 bases from V and 6 bases from J, with 14 bases between. Germline V gives CDR1 SNHLY, CDR2 FYNNEI. The CDR3 runs to 14 residues. The CDR3 reads CASRPGGPPGELFF. CDR3 nucleotide sequence: TGTGCCAGCAGACCCGGGGGGCCTCCCGGGGAGCTGTTTTTT.

J is TRBJ1-3 and V is TRBV4-1; D gene uncertain. The CDR3 has 18 residues. The ends were cut back, 2 bases at V and 0 bases at J, with 17 bases in the middle. The germline CDR1 and CDR2 sequences are MGHRA and YSYEKL. The CDR3 DNA reads TGCGCCAGCAGCCAATTCTATCGGGGAGAAAGCTCTGGAAACACCATATATTTT. It encodes CASSQFYRGESSGNTIYF.

The rearrangement links TRBV5-1 to TRBJ2-3; no definite D call. Looked up from germline, CDR1 is SGHRS and CDR2 is YFSETQ. With 0 bases removed from V and 2 bases from J, the gap between germline ends came to 13 bases. CDR3 length equals 16 residues. The CDR3 DNA is TGCGCCAGCAGCTTGGGGTGGAGTCCCGACACAGATACGCAGTATTTT. It translates to CASSLGWSPDTDTQYF.

The chain carries TRBV5-1 and TRBJ2-2, with 7 bases that match TRBD2. The V gene's germline CDR1 is SGHRS and CDR2 YFSETQ. V gave up 4 bases and J gave up 1 base; unmatched junction bases: 10. The CDR3 contains 17 residues. For the CDR3, the DNA is TGCGCCAGCAGCCACGGGGGGTGGCAGAAGAACACCGGGGAGCTGTTTTTT. Its translation is CASSHGGWQKNTGELFF.

The genes are TRBV11-2 and TRBJ1-2; a possible D gene is TRBD1 (6 bases). The CDR3 is 16 amino acids. Germline assignment: CDR1 SGHAT and CDR2 FQNNGV. The ends were cut back, 3 bases at V and 0 bases at J, with 14 bases in the middle. CDR3 sequence (DNA): TGTGCCAGCAGCTTTGCGGGGGGCTTGGCTAACTATGGCTACACCTTC. Its protein product is CASSFAGGLANYGYTF.

The chain is built from TRBV18 and TRBJ2-1; 8 nucleotides line up with TRBD2. The CDR3 runs to 16 residues. CDR1 is KGHSH and CDR2 is LQKENI in the germline V gene. V was clipped by 1 base and J by 7 bases; unmatched bases: 9. The CDR3 loop is CASSPRQAGVENEQFF. CDR3 DNA sequence: TGTGCCAGCTCACCACGACAAGCGGGAGTGGAAAATGAGCAGTTCTTC.

This sequence joins TRBV4-1 and TRBJ2-3; D is possibly TRBD2 (6 bases). The CDR3 contains 16 residues. Germline V gene lookup returns CDR1 MGHRA and CDR2 YSYEKL. V dropped 0 bases and J dropped 4 bases, with 14 bases sitting between them. CDR3 coding DNA: TGCGCCAGCAGCCAAGATGGGCGACTAGGGTCAGATACGCAGTATTTT. This sequence encodes CASSQDGRLGSDTQYF.